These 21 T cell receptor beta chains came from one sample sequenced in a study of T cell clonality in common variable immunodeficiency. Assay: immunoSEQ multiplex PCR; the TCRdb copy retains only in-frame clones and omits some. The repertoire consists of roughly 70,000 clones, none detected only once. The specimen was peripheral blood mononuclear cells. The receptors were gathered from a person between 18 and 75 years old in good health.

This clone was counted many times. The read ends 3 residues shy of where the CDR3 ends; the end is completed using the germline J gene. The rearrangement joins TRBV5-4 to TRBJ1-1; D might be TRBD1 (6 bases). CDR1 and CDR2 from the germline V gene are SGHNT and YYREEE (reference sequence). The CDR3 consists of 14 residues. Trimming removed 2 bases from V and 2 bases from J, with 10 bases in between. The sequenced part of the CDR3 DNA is TGTGCCAGCAGCTTCTGGGGGCCAAACACTGAA. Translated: CASSFWGPNTE. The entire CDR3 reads CASSFWGPNTEAFF.

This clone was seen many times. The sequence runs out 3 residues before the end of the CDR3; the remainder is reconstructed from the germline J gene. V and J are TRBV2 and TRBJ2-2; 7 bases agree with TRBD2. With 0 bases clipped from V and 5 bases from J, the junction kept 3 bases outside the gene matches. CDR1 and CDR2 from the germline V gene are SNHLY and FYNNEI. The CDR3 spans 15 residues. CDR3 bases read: TGTGCCAGCAGTGAAGCGCGGGGAGGGACCGGGGAG. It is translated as CASSEARGGTGE. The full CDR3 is CASSEARGGTGELFF.

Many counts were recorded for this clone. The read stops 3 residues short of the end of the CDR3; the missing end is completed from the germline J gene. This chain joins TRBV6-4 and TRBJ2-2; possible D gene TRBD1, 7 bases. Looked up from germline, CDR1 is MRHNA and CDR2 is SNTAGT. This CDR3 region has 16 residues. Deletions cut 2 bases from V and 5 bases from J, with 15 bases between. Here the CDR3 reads CASSDNAGQKTGELFF. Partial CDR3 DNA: TGTGCCAGCAGTGACAATGCGGGACAGAAGACCGGGGAG.

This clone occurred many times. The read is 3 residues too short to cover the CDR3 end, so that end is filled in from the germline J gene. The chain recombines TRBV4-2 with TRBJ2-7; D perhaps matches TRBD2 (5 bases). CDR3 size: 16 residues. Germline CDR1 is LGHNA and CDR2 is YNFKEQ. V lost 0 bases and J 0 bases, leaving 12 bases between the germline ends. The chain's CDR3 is CASSQESSGSSYEQYF. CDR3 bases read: TGTGCCAGCAGCCAAGAGAGTTCGGGGAGCTCCTACGAG.

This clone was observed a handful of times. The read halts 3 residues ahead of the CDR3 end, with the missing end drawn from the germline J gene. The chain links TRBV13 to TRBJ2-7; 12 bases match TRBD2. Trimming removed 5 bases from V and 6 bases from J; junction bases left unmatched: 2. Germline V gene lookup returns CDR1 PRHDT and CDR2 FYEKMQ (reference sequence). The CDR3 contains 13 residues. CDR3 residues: CASSPGLAGEQYF. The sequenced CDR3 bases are TGTGCCAGCAGCCCGGGACTAGCGGGCGAG. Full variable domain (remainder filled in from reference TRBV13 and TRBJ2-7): AAGVIQSPRHLIKEKRETATLKCYPIPRHDTVYWYQQGPGQDPQFLISFYEKMQSDKGSIPDRFSAQQFSDYHSELNMSSLELGDSALYFCASSPGLAGEQYFGPGTRLTVT.

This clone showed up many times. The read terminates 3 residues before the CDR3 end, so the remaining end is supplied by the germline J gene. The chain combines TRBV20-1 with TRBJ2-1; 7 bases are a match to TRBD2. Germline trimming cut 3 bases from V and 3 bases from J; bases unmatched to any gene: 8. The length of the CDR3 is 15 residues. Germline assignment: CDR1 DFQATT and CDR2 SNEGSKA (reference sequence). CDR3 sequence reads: CSASVLAEGYNEQFF. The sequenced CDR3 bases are TGCAGTGCTAGTGTCCTAGCGGAGGGCTACAATGAG.

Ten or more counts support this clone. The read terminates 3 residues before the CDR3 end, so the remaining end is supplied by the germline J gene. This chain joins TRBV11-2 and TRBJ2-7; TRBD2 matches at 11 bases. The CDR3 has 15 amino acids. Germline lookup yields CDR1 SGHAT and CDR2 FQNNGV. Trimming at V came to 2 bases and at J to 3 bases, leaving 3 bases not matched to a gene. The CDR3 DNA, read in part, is TGTGCCAGCAGCTTATATGGGACTAGCGGCTACGAG. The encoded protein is CASSLYGTSGYE. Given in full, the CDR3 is CASSLYGTSGYEQYF.

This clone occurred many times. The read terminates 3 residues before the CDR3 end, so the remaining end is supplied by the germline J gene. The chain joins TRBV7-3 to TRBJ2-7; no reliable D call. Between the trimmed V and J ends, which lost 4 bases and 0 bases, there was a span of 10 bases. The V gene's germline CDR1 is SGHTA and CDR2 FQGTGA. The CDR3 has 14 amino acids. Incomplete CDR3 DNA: TGTGCCAGCAGCTCCTCTTTCGTCTCCTACGAG. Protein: CASSSSFVSYE. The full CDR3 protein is CASSSSFVSYEQYF.

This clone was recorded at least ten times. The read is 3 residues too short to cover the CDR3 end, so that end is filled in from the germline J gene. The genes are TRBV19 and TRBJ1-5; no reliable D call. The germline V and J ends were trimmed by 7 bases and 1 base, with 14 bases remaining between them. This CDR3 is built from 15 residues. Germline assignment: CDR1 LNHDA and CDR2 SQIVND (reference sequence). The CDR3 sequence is CASIEGRWSNQPQHF. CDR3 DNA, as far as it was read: TGTGCCAGTATTGAAGGCCGATGGAGCAATCAGCCC.

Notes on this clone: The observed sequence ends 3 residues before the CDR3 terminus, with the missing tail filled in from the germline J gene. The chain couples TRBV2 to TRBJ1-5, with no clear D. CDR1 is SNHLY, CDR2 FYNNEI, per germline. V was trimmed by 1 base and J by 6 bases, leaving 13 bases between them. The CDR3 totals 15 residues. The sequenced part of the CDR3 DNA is TGTGCCAGCAGTGAAGGCCCGTTTGGCCTTCAGCCC. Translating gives CASSEGPFGLQP. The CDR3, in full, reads CASSEGPFGLQPQHF.

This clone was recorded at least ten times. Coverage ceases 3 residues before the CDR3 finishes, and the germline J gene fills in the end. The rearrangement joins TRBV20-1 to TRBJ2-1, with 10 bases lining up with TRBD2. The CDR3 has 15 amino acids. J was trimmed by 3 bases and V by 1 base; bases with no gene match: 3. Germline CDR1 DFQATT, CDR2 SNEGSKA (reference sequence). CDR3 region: CSARVVAGGYNEQFF. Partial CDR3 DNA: TGCAGTGCTAGAGTTGTAGCGGGAGGCTACAATGAG.

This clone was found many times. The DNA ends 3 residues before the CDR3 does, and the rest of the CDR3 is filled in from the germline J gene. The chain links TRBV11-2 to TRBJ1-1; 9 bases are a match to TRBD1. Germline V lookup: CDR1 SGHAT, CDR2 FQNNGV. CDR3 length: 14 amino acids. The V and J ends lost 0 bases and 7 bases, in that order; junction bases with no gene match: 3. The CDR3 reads CASSLDRTGVEAFF. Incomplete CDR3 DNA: TGTGCCAGCAGCTTAGATAGGACAGGGGTTGAA.

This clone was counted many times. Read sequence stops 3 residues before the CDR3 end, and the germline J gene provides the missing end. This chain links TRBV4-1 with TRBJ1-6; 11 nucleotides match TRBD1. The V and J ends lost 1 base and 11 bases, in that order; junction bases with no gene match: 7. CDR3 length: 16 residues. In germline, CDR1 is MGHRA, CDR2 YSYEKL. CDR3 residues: CASSQVGDRGNPPLHF. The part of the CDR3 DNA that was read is TGCGCCAGCAGCCAAGTCGGGGACAGGGGGAATCCACCC.

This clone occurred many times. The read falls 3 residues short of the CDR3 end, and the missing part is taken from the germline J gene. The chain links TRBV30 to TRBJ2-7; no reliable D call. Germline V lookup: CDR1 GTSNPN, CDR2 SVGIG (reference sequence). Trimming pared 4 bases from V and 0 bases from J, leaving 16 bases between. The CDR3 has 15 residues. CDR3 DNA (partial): TGTGCCTGGACAGGAAGCCAGAGAAGCTCCTACGAG. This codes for CAWTGSQRSSYE. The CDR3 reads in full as CAWTGSQRSSYEQYF.

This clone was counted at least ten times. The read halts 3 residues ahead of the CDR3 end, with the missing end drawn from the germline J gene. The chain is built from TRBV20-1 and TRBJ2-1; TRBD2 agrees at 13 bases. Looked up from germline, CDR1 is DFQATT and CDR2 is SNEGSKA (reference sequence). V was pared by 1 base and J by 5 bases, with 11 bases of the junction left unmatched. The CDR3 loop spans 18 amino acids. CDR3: CSARVGLAGASSHNEQFF. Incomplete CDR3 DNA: TGCAGTGCTAGAGTTGGACTAGCGGGGGCCAGTAGTCACAATGAG.

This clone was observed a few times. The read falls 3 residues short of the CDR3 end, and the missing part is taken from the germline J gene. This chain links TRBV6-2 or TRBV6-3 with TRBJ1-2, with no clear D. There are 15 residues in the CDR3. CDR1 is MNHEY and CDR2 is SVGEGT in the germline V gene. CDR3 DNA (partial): TGTGCCAGCAGTTACGCCCCCGGGGTTGTGAACGAC. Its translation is CASSYAPGVVND. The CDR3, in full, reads CASSYAPGVVNDYTF.

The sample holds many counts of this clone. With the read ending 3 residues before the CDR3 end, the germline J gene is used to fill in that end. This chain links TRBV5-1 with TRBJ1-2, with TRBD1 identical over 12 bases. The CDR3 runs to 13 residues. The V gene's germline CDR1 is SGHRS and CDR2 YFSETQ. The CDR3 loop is CASSTGTGGGYTF. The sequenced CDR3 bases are TGCGCCAGCAGCACCGGGACAGGGGGCGGC.

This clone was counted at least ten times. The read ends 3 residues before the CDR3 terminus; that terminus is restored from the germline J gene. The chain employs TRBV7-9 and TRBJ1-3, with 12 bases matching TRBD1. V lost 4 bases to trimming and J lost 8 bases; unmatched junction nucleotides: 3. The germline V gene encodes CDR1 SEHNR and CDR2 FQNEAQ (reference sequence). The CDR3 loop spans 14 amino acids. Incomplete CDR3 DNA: TGTGCCAGCAGCTGGGACAGGGGGCTTTACACC. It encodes CASSWDRGLYT. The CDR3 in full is CASSWDRGLYTIYF.

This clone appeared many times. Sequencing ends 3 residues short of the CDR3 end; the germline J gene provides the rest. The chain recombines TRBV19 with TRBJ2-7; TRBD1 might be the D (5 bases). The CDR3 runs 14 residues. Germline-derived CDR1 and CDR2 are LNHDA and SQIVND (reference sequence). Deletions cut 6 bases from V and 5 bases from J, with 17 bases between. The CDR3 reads CASSKARETDEQYF. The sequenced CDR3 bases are TGTGCCAGTAGCAAGGCCAGGGAAACAGACGAG.

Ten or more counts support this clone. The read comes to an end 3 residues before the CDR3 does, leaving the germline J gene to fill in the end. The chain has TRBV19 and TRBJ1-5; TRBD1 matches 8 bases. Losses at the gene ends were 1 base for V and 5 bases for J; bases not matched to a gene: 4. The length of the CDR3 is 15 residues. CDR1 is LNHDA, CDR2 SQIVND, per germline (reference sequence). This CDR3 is CASSIVRGPDQPQHF. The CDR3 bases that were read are TGTGCCAGTAGTATAGTCAGGGGGCCGGATCAGCCC.

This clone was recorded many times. The CDR3 sequence is CATSDSRTADTQYF. CDR3 DNA (partial): TGTGCCACCAGTGATTCAAGGACAGCTGATACG. V gene TRBV24-1 combines with J gene TRBJ2-3; the D gene is possibly TRBD1 (6 bases). Sequencing ends 3 residues short of the CDR3 end; the germline J gene provides the rest. Germline CDR1 and CDR2: KGHDR and SFDVKD. The CDR3 runs to 14 residues. V was cut by 2 bases and J by 6 bases, with 11 bases left in between.